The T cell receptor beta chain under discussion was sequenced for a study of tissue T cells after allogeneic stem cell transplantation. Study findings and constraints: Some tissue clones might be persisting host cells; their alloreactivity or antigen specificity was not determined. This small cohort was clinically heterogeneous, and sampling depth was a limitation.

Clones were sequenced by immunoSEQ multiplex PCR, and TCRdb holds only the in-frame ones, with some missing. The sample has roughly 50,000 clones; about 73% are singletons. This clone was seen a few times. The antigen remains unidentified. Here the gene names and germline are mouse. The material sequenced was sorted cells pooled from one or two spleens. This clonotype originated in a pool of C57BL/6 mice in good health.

CDR3 bases read: TGCACCTGCAGTGCAGGGGCGCGGAGCGAAAGATTATTT. As protein: CTCSAGARSERLF. The complete CDR3 reads CTCSAGARSERLFF. The chain combines TRBV1 with TRBJ1-4; D unresolved. The read is 1 residue too short to cover the CDR3 end, so that end is filled in from the germline J gene. Germline CDR1 reads NSQYPW; CDR2 reads LRSPGD (reference sequence). Trimming cost V 1 base and J 7 bases, with 10 bases left between them. The CDR3 loop spans 14 amino acids. Full variable domain (missing parts from reference TRBV1 and TRBJ1-4): VTLLEQNPRWRLVPRGQAVNLRCILKNSQYPWMSWYQQDLQKQLQWLFTLRSPGDKEVKSLPGADYLATRVTDTELRLQVANMSQGRTLYCTCSAGARSERLFFGHGTKLSVL.